The rows below give T cell receptor beta chains drawn from one sample of a study of cytomegalovirus exposure and HLA in healthy donors. Sequencing was performed with immunoSEQ multiplex PCR; in TCRdb, only in-frame clones are kept and a portion is missing. The sample carries tens of thousands of clones, approximately 95% recorded once. The sequenced material came from PBMCs. The receptors were gathered from a woman aged 18 to 35 in good health and CMV-seronegative. The CDR3 runs from the conserved cysteine through the conserved F or W. The D gene is left open where the match is weak. The listing skips clone size in some rows; elsewhere it reads once, few, many or a size class.

J gene,clone size,D gene,V gene,CDR3 DNA,CDR3 protein
TRBJ2-7,-,-,TRBV5-6,TGTGCCAGCAGCAACATTAACGACAGGCTGAGCTCCTACGAGCAGTACTTC,CASSNINDRLSSYEQYF
TRBJ1-5,-,-,TRBV6-1,TGTGCCAGCTTAATACAGGCCAATCAGCCCCAGCATTTT,CASLIQANQPQHF
TRBJ1-2,few,TRBD1,TRBV15,TGTGCCACCAGCAGAGGGGACAGGGAGGGGGAGAGTGGCTACACCTTC,CATSRGDREGESGYTF
TRBJ1-5,-,-,TRBV30,TGTGCCTTCTCAAATCCGCAGGGGTATCAGCCCCAGCATTTT,CAFSNPQGYQPQHF
TRBJ1-2,-,TRBD1,TRBV5-4,TGTGCCAGCAGCTTGGCAGGACAGGGCCTGATTAACTATGGCTACACCTTC,CASSLAGQGLINYGYTF
TRBJ1-2,once,-,TRBV27,TGTGCCAGCAGGGACAGCCTAAACTATGGCTACACCTTC,CASRDSLNYGYTF
TRBJ2-3,-,TRBD2,TRBV5-4,TGTGCCAGCACCCTTCTAGCGGGAGGGGCGACAGATACGCAGTATTTT,CASTLLAGGATDTQYF
TRBJ1-4,-,TRBD1,TRBV7-3,TGTGCCAGCAGCTTGACGGGACAGGGGGCGGTGAGAACTAATGAAAAACTGTTTTTT,CASSLTGQGAVRTNEKLFF
TRBJ2-3,once,TRBD1,TRBV7-8,TGTGCCAGCAGCATCTGGACAGGGTTGGGCACAGATACGCAGTATTTT,CASSIWTGLGTDTQYF
TRBJ2-2,-,TRBD1,TRBV12-5,TGTGCTAGTGGTTTGGTACACGACGGGACAGTTAACACCGGGGAGCTGTTTTTT,CASGLVHDGTVNTGELFF
TRBJ2-2,-,-,TRBV5-1,TGCGCCAGCAGCCCCGTATCCCAGGGTAACGGGGAGCTGTTTTTT,CASSPVSQGNGELFF
TRBJ1-5,-,TRBD1,TRBV19,TGTGCCAGTACCAAGATCCTCGGGACAGGGGGCAATCAGCCCCAGCATTTT,CASTKILGTGGNQPQHF
TRBJ1-1,-,-,TRBV29-1,TGCAGCGTTTTGACATCGAACACTGAAGCTTTCTTT,CSVLTSNTEAFF
TRBJ2-7,-,TRBD2,TRBV7-8,TGTGCCAGCAGCTTGTCTCGGCTAGCGGGAGTAGGTGAGCAGTACTTC,CASSLSRLAGVGEQYF
TRBJ2-3,-,TRBD1,TRBV15,TGTGCCACCAGCGGGACAGGGAGAGAACGTCCGGCTAGCACAGATACGCAGTATTTT,CATSGTGRERPASTDTQYF
TRBJ2-1,-,TRBD2,TRBV7-9,TGTGCCAGCAGCCGGAGGACTAGCGGGAGGGTTCCCTACAATGAGCAGTTCTTC,CASSRRTSGRVPYNEQFF
TRBJ2-5,-,TRBD2,TRBV5-1,TGCGCCAGCAGCTCTAGCGGGACGCAGACCCAGTACTTC,CASSSSGTQTQYF
TRBJ2-7,few,-,TRBV21-1,TGTGCCACAGGGGTCGGGGTTGTAACGCGGCGACAGGGTTCCCACGAGCAGTACTTC,CATGVGVVTRRQGSHEQYF
TRBJ2-6,-,-,TRBV19,TGTGCCAGTAGTGTGCAGGGGTCTGGGGCCAACGTCCTGACTTTC,CASSVQGSGANVLTF
TRBJ1-5,few,TRBD1,TRBV5-5,TGTGCCAGCAGCAGAACAGGGGGCGGGTCCGGGCAGCCCCAGCATTTT,CASSRTGGGSGQPQHF
TRBJ2-1,-,TRBD2,TRBV5-1,TGCGCCAGCAGCTTGGCCGGAGCGGGAGTGTACAATGAGCAGTTCTTC,CASSLAGAGVYNEQFF
TRBJ1-1,-,-,TRBV6-5,TGTGCCAGCAGTTATGGAGGAAATATGAACACTGAAGCTTTCTTT,CASSYGGNMNTEAFF
TRBJ2-1,-,TRBD2,TRBV7-6,TGTGCCAGCAGCCTCACTAGGGGAGCGGGAGGCTTTACTGAGCAGTTCTTC,CASSLTRGAGGFTEQFF
TRBJ2-7,-,-,TRBV6-5,TGTGCCAGCAGTCCTCAGGGGCCCTTATACGAGCAGTACTTC,CASSPQGPLYEQYF
TRBJ2-3,-,-,TRBV6-5,TGTGCCAGCAGTTACTTTGGGCCGCGCACAGATACGCAGTATTTT,CASSYFGPRTDTQYF
TRBJ2-5,-,TRBD1,TRBV7-7,TGTGCTAGCAGCTCGGACAGGGGAAGACAAGAGACCCAGTACTTC,CASSSDRGRQETQYF
TRBJ2-7,-,-,TRBV5-1,TGCGCCAGCAGCTTGGCGGGTCGAGACTACGAGCAGTACTTC,CASSLAGRDYEQYF
TRBJ2-3,-,TRBD2,TRBV5-5,TGTGCCAGCAGCCAGTATAGCGGGAGGGAGACAGATACGCAGTATTTT,CASSQYSGRETDTQYF
TRBJ2-3,-,TRBD2,TRBV7-9,TGTGCCAGCAGCCGAGCAGAGGGTCTAGCGGGCACAGATACGCAGTATTTT,CASSRAEGLAGTDTQYF
TRBJ1-2,-,-,TRBV6-1,TGTGCCAGCACAACAGGCTTAGTCGCCTATGGCTACACCTTC,CASTTGLVAYGYTF
TRBJ2-7,-,-,TRBV6-5,TGTGCCAGCATCCTAACCATACAGGGTGCCGACTTC,CASILTIQGADF
TRBJ1-6,-,-,TRBV30,TGTGCCTGGAGTAGGGGATTCCACTCCTATAATTCACCCCTCCACTTT,CAWSRGFHSYNSPLHF
TRBJ2-6,-,-,TRBV5-1,TGCGCCAGCAGCTTGACGGTCACTGGGGCCAACGTCCTGACTTTC,CASSLTVTGANVLTF